This is a list of T cell receptor beta chains from one sample in a study of blood T cell repertoires in COVID-19. Measured with immunoSEQ multiplex PCR; TCRdb has only the in-frame clones, and not every one. Of approximately 220,000 clones in the sample, 84% were seen once. Material for sequencing was peripheral blood. These receptors were obtained from a woman aged 60-70 years with acute or convalescent COVID-19. Each CDR3 is given without its conserved first and last residue. The D gene is left open where the match is weak.

CDR3 protein	V gene	J gene	D gene
ASSKVKKRGGRETQY	TRBV21-1	TRBJ2-5	-
ASKDRGLRGEKLF	TRBV6-5	TRBJ1-4	TRBD1
ASSVGLADTDTQY	TRBV11-1	TRBJ2-3	-
ASSLGSGELF	TRBV5-4	TRBJ2-2	-
ASSLDLGGVNEQF	TRBV5-1	TRBJ2-1	-
ASSPQWEYGYT	TRBV18	TRBJ1-2	-
ASSSGTGREKLF	TRBV5-5	TRBJ1-4	TRBD1
ASSRQKHSGANVLT	TRBV19	TRBJ2-6	-
ASSSTQGLIGELF	TRBV7-2	TRBJ2-2	-
ASSLKAEVTEAF	TRBV7-9	TRBJ1-1	-
ASSQPGGEHTQY	TRBV4-2	TRBJ2-3	TRBD2
ASSPGGQGARTEAF	TRBV5-6	TRBJ1-1	TRBD1
ASSLGVIDEQY	TRBV12-3/TRBV12-4	TRBJ2-7	-
ASSSGTVGYT	TRBV12-3/TRBV12-4	TRBJ1-2	TRBD1
ASSQRQGNTIY	TRBV3-1/TRBV3-2	TRBJ1-3	-
ASSPSGTGSEQY	TRBV11-2	TRBJ2-7	TRBD1
ASSLVGGPGLALDEQF	TRBV27	TRBJ2-1	TRBD2
SGGQYGYT	TRBV20-1	TRBJ1-2	-
ASSPGPAGRNQPQH	TRBV5-1	TRBJ1-5	-
ATSDLFVFLLPQH	TRBV24-1	TRBJ1-5	-
ASNPDMNTEAF	TRBV5-1	TRBJ1-1	-
ASSLAPGLPTEAF	TRBV7-9	TRBJ1-1	-
ASSETGSGNTIY	TRBV6-1	TRBJ1-3	-
ASSPPTENTEAF	TRBV28	TRBJ1-1	-
ASSFGTGDIYGYT	TRBV7-6	TRBJ1-2	TRBD1
ASSQGFLAGGQETQY	TRBV4-2	TRBJ2-5	TRBD2
ASSPRQGDTYT	TRBV18	TRBJ1-2	TRBD1
ASSQGTGKTQPQH	TRBV3-1/TRBV3-2	TRBJ1-5	TRBD1
ASSQGGHHGETQY	TRBV3-1/TRBV3-2	TRBJ2-5	-
ASSTSGGVGEQF	TRBV9	TRBJ2-1	TRBD2
ASSQVSINEKLF	TRBV4-1	TRBJ1-4	-
ASSYSTSSYNEQF	TRBV6-5	TRBJ2-1	-
ASSIKNTEAF	TRBV6-1	TRBJ1-1	-
ASGDRGLQETQY	TRBV3-1/TRBV3-2	TRBJ2-5	TRBD1
ASSRGNQPQH	TRBV12-3/TRBV12-4	TRBJ1-5	-